Sequencing of this T cell receptor beta chain was carried out in a study of cytomegalovirus exposure and HLA in healthy donors. For the study at large: As released early, the data held roughly 85 million unique TCRs from HLA-typed donors. Study-wide points: It is likely that the observed cluster of highly shared sequence variants was a sequencing artifact.

Worth noting for this clone: Its antigen is not identified.

Looked up from germline, CDR1 is MGHRA and CDR2 is YSYEKL. Germline trimming cut 1 base from V and 2 bases from J; bases unmatched to any gene: 2. CDR3 length: 15 amino acids. The PCR had 60 Vbeta and 13 Jbeta primers. Authors' processing steps: Per a later analysis, the number of unique TCR beta chains was 75 million to 90 million, of which around 9.9 million were shared. Assay: immunoSEQ multiplex PCR; the TCRdb copy retains only in-frame clones and omits some. V, J and clone size reflect that table, while D and trimming were determined from the DNA. The sample lists 26,000 or so clones, approximately 75% occurring once.

The sample taken for sequencing was PBMCs. The chain combines TRBV4-1 with TRBJ2-7, with 10 bases lining up with TRBD2. The TCR comes from a male donor in good health and CMV-seronegative. Here the CDR3 reads CASSQGTSGTYEQYF. Here the CDR3 DNA reads TGCGCCAGCAGCCAAGGGACTAGCGGAACCTACGAGCAGTACTTC.